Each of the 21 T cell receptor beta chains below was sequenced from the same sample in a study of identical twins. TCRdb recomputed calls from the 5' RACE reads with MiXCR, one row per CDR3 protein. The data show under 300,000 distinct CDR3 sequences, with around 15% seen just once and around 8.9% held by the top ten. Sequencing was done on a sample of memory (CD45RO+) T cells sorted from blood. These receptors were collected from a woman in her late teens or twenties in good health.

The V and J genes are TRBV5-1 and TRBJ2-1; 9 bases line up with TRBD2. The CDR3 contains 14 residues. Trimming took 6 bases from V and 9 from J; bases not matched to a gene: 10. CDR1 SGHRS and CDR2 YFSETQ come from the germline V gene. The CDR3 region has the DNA TGCGCCAGCACTCCTGTAGCGGGAGCCCCTGAGCAGTTCTTC. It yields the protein CASTPVAGAPEQFF.

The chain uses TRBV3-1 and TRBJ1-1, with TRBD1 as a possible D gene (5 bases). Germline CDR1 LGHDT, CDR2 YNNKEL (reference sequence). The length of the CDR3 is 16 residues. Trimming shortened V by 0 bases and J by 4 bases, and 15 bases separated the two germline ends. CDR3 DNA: TGTGCCAGCAGCCAAGATGCGGCAGGGTGGGGCACTGAAGCTTTCTTT. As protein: CASSQDAAGWGTEAFF.

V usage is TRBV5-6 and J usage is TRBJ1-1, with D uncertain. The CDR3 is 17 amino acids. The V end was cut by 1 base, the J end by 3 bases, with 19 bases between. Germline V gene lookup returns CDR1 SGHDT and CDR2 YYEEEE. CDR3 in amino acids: CASSLRYYLGGYTEAFF. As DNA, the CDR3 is TGTGCCAGCAGCTTGAGGTATTATCTGGGCGGCTACACTGAAGCTTTCTTT. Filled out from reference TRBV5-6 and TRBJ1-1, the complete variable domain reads DAGVTQSPTHLIKTRGQQVTLRCSPKSGHDTVSWYQQALGQGPQFIFQYYEEEERQRGNFPDRFSGHQFPNYSSELNVNALLLGDSALYLCASSLRYYLGGYTEAFFGQGTRLTVV.

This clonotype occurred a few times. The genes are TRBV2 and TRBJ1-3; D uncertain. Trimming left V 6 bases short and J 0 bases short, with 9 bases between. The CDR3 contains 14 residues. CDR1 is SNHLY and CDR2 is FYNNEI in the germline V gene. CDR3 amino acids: CASRAGPSGNTIYF. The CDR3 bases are TGTGCCAGCAGAGCCGGGCCCTCTGGAAACACCATATATTTT.

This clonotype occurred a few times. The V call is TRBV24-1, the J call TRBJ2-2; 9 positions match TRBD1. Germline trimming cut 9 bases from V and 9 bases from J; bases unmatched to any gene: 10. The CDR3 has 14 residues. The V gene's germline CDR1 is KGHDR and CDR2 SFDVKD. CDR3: CATSAGTGTRELFF. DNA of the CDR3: TGTGCCACCTCCGCCGGGACAGGGACGCGGGAGCTGTTTTTT.

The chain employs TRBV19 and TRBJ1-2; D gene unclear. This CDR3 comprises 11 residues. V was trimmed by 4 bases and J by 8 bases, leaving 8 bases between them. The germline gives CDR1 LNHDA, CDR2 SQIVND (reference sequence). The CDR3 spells CASSRLGGYTF. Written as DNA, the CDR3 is TGTGCCAGTAGTAGACTGGGCGGCTACACCTTC.

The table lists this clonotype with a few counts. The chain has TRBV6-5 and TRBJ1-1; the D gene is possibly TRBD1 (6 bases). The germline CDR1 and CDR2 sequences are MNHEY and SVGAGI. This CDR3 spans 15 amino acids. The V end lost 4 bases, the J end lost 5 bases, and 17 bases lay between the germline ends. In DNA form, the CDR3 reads TGTGCCAGCAGTTCATTTCGGGGGGCGCGAACTGAAGCTTTCTTT. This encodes CASSSFRGARTEAFF.

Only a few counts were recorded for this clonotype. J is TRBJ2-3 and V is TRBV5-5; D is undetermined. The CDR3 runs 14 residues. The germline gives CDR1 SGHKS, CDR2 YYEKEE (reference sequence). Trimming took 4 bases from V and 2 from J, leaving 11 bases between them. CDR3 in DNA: TGTGCCAGCAGCCCCGACGCATACACAGATACGCAGTATTTT. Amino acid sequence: CASSPDAYTDTQYF.

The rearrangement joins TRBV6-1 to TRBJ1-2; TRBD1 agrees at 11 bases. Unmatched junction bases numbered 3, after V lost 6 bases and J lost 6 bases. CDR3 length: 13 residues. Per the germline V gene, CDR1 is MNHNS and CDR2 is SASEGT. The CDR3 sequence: CASRDRGRDGYTF. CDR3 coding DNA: TGTGCCAGCAGGGACAGGGGGCGGGATGGCTACACCTTC.

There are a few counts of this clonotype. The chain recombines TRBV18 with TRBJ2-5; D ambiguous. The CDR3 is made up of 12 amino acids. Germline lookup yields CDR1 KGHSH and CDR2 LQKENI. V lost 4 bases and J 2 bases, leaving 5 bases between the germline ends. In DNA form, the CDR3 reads TGTGCCAGCTCACAATGGCAAGAGACCCAGTACTTC. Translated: CASSQWQETQYF.

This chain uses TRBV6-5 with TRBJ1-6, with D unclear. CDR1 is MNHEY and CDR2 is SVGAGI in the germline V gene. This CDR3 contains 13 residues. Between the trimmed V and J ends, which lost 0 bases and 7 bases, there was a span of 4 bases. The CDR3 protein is CASSYSRNSPLHF. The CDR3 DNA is TGTGCCAGCAGTTACTCCCGGAATTCACCCCTCCACTTT.

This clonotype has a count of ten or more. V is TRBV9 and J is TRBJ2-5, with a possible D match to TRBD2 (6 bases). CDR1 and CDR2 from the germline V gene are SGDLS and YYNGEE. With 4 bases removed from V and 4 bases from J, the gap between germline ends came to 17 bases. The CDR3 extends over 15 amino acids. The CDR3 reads CASSSGSLASETQYF. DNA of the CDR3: TGTGCCAGCAGCTCCGGGTCACTAGCATCAGAGACCCAGTACTTC.

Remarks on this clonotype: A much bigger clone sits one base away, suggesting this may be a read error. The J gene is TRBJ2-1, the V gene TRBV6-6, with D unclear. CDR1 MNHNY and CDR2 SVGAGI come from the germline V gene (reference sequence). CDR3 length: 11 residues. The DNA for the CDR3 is TGTGCCATCAGTTATCGGCTGGAGCAGTTCTTC. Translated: CAISYRLEQFF.

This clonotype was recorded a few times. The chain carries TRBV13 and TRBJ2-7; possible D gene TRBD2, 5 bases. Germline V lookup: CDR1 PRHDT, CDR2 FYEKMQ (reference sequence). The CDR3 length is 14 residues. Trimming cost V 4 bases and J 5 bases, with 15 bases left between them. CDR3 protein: CASSSAGSSHEQYF. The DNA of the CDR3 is TGTGCCAGCAGCTCCGCGGGCTCATCCCACGAGCAGTACTTC.

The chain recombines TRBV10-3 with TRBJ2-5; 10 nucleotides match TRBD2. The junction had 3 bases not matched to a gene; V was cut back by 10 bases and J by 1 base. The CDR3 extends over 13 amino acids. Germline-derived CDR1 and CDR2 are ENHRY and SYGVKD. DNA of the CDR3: TGTGCCAGCCAGCGGGAGGGCCAAGAGACCCAGTACTTC. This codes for CASQREGQETQYF.

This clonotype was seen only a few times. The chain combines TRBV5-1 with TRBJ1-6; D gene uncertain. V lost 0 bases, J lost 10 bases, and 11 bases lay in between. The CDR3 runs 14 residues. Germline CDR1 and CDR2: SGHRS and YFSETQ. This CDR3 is CASSLADGGSPLHF. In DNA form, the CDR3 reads TGCGCCAGCAGCTTGGCCGACGGCGGGTCACCCCTCCACTTT. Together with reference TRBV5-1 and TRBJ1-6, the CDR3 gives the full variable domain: KAGVTQTPRYLIKTRGQQVTLSCSPISGHRSVSWYQQTPGQGLQFLFEYFSETQRNKGNFPGRFSGRQFSNSRSEMNVSTLELGDSALYLCASSLADGGSPLHFGNGTRLTVT.

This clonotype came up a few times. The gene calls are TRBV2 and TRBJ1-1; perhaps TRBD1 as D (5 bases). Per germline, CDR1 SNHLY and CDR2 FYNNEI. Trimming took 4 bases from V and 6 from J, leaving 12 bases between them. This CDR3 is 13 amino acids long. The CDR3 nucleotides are TGTGCCAGCAGTGGGGACGGAAAACCTGAAGCTTTCTTT. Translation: CASSGDGKPEAFF.

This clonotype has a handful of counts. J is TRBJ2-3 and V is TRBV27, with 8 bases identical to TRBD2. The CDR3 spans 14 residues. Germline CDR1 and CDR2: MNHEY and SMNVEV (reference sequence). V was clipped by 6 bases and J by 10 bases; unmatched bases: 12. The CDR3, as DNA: TGTGCCAGCAGAGGTGGTAGCGGGATCCCTTCGCAGTATTTT. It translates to CASRGGSGIPSQYF.

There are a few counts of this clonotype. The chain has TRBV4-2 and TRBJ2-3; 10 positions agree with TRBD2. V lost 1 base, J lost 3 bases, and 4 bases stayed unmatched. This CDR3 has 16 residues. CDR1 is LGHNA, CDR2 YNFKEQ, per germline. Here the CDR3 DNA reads TGTGCCAGCAGCCAAGGTCTAGCGGGGGAAACAGATACGCAGTATTTT. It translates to CASSQGLAGETDTQYF.

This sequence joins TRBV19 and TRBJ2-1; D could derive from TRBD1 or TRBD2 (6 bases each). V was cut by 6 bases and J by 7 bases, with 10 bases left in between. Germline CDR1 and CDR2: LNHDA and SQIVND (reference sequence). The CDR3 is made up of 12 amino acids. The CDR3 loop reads CASSEGGNEQFF. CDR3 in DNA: TGTGCCAGTAGCGAGGGGGGAAATGAGCAGTTCTTC.

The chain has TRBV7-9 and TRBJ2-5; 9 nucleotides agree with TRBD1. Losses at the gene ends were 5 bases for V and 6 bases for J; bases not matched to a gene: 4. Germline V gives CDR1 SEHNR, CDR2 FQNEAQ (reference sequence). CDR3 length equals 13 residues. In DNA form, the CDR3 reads TGTGCCAGCAGCCCCGGGACAGGGCAGACCCAGTACTTC. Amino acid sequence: CASSPGTGQTQYF.